These 10 T cell receptor beta chains were all obtained from the same sample, sequenced in a study of tumor-infiltrating lymphocytes in primary liver carcinoma. The tissue used was unsorted bulk material of about 20-33 mg. RNA and DNA were co-extracted from it with the AllPrep DNA/RNA mini kit. Total RNA (approximately 500 ng) served as template for TCR beta cDNA synthesis primed by a constant-region primer. Slightly modified ARM-PCR, run as three nested multiplex PCR rounds, produced the TCR beta libraries. The two initial PCR rounds, around 11 cycles each, used TRBV1-TRBV30 forward and C-beta reverse primers. MiXCR was run by TCRdb on the multiplex PCR reads, yielding one entry per CDR3 protein. The data contain tens of thousands of distinct CDR3 sequences, 72% of them singletons. Material: liver tumor tissue from sampling region 1. Noted subset: tumor region T1, superior pole. The receptors stem from a man aged 40-49 years with primary liver carcinoma and hepatitis B virus infection.

For this clonotype: Mismatch with germline at one junction end may stem from a read error. CDR3 sequence (DNA): TGTGCCAGCAGTTACCCTGGAGAGGGGGGCGAGCGGTACTTC. It is translated as CASSYPGEGGERYF. This sequence joins TRBV6-5 and TRBJ2-7; D could derive from TRBD1 or TRBD2 (6 bases each). Germline V lookup: CDR1 MNHEY, CDR2 SVGAGI. CDR3 length: 14 amino acids.

A note on this clonotype: A much larger clonotype is one base distant, so this may be a read error. The J gene is TRBJ2-7, the V gene TRBV28; D may be TRBD1 (6 bases). Trimming took off 5 bases at V and 1 base at J, with 15 bases between the two ends. The CDR3 runs to 15 residues. The V gene's germline CDR1 is MDHEN and CDR2 SYDVKM. CDR3: CASSIRGSLSYEQYF. The CDR3 nucleotides read TGTGCCAGCAGTATAAGGGGGTCCCTGTCCTACGAGCAGTACTTC.

This clonotype was picked up many times. The CDR3 coding sequence is TGTGCCAGCAGTTCCGGGACTCCGAACAATGAGCAGTTCTTC. This sequence encodes CASSSGTPNNEQFF. The chain employs TRBV28 and TRBJ2-1; tentative D call: TRBD2 (6 bases). The V and J ends lost 4 bases and 5 bases respectively, with 12 bases between them. Germline assignment: CDR1 MDHEN and CDR2 SYDVKM. This CDR3 comprises 14 residues.

As concerns this clonotype: An end of the junction does not agree with germline; a read error may underlie this. The rearrangement uses TRBV5-1 and TRBJ2-3, with no clear D. Germline CDR1 is SGHRS and CDR2 is YFSETQ. CDR3 length: 13 residues. CDR3 in amino acids: CASSLNDQDMQYF. The CDR3 region has the DNA TGTGCCAGCAGCCTCAACGACCAAGATATGCAGTATTTT.

As to this clonotype: It may be a read error: a sequence one base away is much more abundant. The chain joins TRBV2 to TRBJ2-3, with TRBD2 as a possible D gene (5 bases). The V gene lost 4 bases and the J gene lost 3 bases, with 11 bases spanning the gap. This CDR3 is 14 amino acids long. CDR1 is SNHLY and CDR2 is FYNNEI in the germline V gene. CDR3 bases: TGTGCCAGCAGTGGGGGAGCACAAACAGATACGCAGTATTTT. This codes for CASSGGAQTDTQYF.

The genes are TRBV5-6 and TRBJ2-3; D gene uncertain. With the DNA end fitting TRBJ1-5 better, the J assignment may be wrong. Germline CDR1 is SGHDT and CDR2 is YYEEEE. The CDR3 runs to 14 residues. CDR3 bases: TGTGCCAGCAGCCAGGACCTGGGAACAGATATGCAGCATTTT. Its protein product is CASSQDLGTDMQHF.

Notes on this clonotype: Sequence at one end of the junction differs from germline and may be a read error. The rearrangement links TRBV10-3 to TRBJ2-3; 8 nucleotides agree with TRBD1. This CDR3 has 16 residues. Germline values: CDR1 ENHRY, CDR2 SYGVKD. The CDR3 is CATSEVRTGSTDIQYF. The CDR3, as DNA: TGTGCCACCAGTGAGGTTAGGACAGGGAGCACAGATATACAGTATTTT.

This clonotype was seen ten or more times. The chain is built from TRBV6-1 and TRBJ1-5; 10 bases fit TRBD1. The V and J ends lost 4 bases and 3 bases, in that order; junction bases with no gene match: 3. Per the germline V gene, CDR1 is MNHNS and CDR2 is SASEGT. This CDR3 comprises 15 residues. The CDR3 DNA sequence: TGTGCCAGCAGTGGGGGGACAGGGGACAATCAGCCCCAGCATTTT. The encoded protein is CASSGGTGDNQPQHF.

On this clonotype itself: This is likely a read error, given that the CDR3 carries no conserved phenylalanine or tryptophan at its end. The chain combines TRBV29-1 with TRBJ2-5; D perhaps matches TRBD2 (6 bases). This CDR3 spans 14 amino acids. The V end lost 5 bases, the J end lost 0 bases, and 13 bases lay between the germline ends. Germline values: CDR1 SQVTM, CDR2 ANQGSEA. The CDR3 loop reads CSVNSGSDQETQYY. CDR3 bases: TGCAGCGTTAATTCCGGGAGCGACCAAGAGACCCAGTACTAC.

Points on this clonotype: Possible read error: a much larger clone is one base away. The V call is TRBV28, the J call TRBJ1-4, with unresolved D. CDR3 length equals 13 residues. Germline V lookup: CDR1 MDHEN, CDR2 SYDVKM. CDR3 bases: TGTGTCAGCAGTTTATCAGAGAATGAAAAACTGTTTTTT. This codes for CVSSLSENEKLFF.